These T cell receptor beta chains were read from a single sample in a study of Ad26.COV2.S vaccination and SARS-CoV-2 variants. Assay used: immunoSEQ multiplex PCR; TCRdb lists only in-frame clones, some missing. The repertoire includes over 400,000 clones, over 80% of them detected once, and roughly 1.7% sits in the top ten. The sequencing here drew on peripheral blood, taken in a trial of Ad26.COV2.S vaccine versus placebo. Receptors were obtained from a person between 18 and 65 years old who received the Ad26.COV2.S COVID-19 vaccine or a placebo. The CDR3 runs from the conserved cysteine through the conserved F or W. D genes are given only for firm matches. A clone size is listed for some rows: how often the clone was seen (once, few, many), or a class if it is expanded.

V gene	clone size	J gene	D gene	CDR3 protein	CDR3 DNA
TRBV18	.	TRBJ2-7	.	CASSPGSSYEQYF	TGTGCCAGCTCACCAGGAAGCTCCTACGAGCAGTACTTC
TRBV11-2	.	TRBJ1-5	.	CASSLGRGLNSQPQHF	TGTGCCAGCAGCTTAGGGAGGGGTCTTAATAGTCAGCCCCAGCATTTT
TRBV4-3	.	TRBJ1-2	.	CASSQVAGSSGYTF	TGCGCCAGCAGCCAAGTTGCGGGTTCGAGCGGCTACACCTTC
TRBV7-2	.	TRBJ1-5	TRBD1	CASSLGWSGQGDQPQHF	TGTGCCAGCAGCTTAGGCTGGTCGGGACAGGGTGATCAGCCCCAGCATTTT
TRBV11-2	.	TRBJ2-3	TRBD2	CASSLDPSGRGLDTQYF	TGTGCCAGCAGCTTAGATCCTAGCGGACGTGGATTAGATACGCAGTATTTT
TRBV13	.	TRBJ2-2	.	CASSLVGPYTGELFF	TGTGCCAGCAGCTTAGTAGGACCGTACACCGGGGAGCTGTTTTTT
TRBV28	.	TRBJ1-5	TRBD1	CAVQGQGAYSNQPQHF	TGTGCCGTACAGGGACAGGGGGCCTATAGCAATCAGCCCCAGCATTTT
TRBV24-1	.	TRBJ1-4	TRBD1	CATSDSPGTGDRDEKLFF	TGTGCCACCAGTGATTCCCCCGGGACAGGGGATCGGGATGAAAAACTGTTTTTT
TRBV10-1	.	TRBJ2-7	.	CASSESTGYYEQYF	TGCGCCAGCAGTGAGTCGACGGGCTACTACGAGCAGTACTTC
TRBV27	.	TRBJ2-7	.	CASSLSSGFGPYEQYF	TGTGCCAGCAGTTTATCTTCGGGGTTCGGGCCCTACGAGCAGTACTTC
TRBV9	.	TRBJ1-6	.	CASSRRTDNNSPLHF	TGTGCCAGCAGTAGAAGGACCGATAATAATTCACCCCTCCACTTT
TRBV11-2	.	TRBJ2-3	.	CASSFYTTVQGDTQYF	TGTGCCAGCAGCTTTTATACGACGGTCCAGGGAGATACGCAGTATTTT
TRBV19	.	TRBJ1-1	TRBD1	CATMREGARLMNTEAFF	TGTGCCACTATGAGGGAGGGGGCACGATTGATGAACACTGAAGCTTTCTTT
TRBV7-2	.	TRBJ2-7	.	CASSLGIGREQYF	TGTGCCAGCAGCTTGGGAATAGGGCGCGAGCAGTACTTC
TRBV19	.	TRBJ1-3	TRBD1	CASSRQGISGNTIYF	TGTGCCAGTAGTCGACAGGGGATCTCTGGAAACACCATATATTTT
TRBV9	.	TRBJ2-3	TRBD2	CASSDSGGRTDTQYF	TGTGCCAGCAGCGATAGCGGGGGACGCACAGATACGCAGTATTTT
TRBV7-2	.	TRBJ1-1	.	CASSLVMNTEAFF	TGTGCCAGCAGCTTAGTTATGAACACTGAAGCTTTCTTT
TRBV4-1	.	TRBJ1-2	.	CASSSVWDLQVADGYTF	TGCGCCAGCAGCTCCGTATGGGACCTACAGGTCGCCGATGGCTACACCTTC
TRBV6-5	.	TRBJ1-5	TRBD1	CASRPDRGGNQPQHF	TGTGCCAGCAGACCGGACAGGGGAGGCAATCAGCCCCAGCATTTT
TRBV29-1	.	TRBJ2-7	.	CSALGHQGSYEQYF	TGCAGCGCCTTGGGCCACCAGGGCTCCTACGAGCAGTACTTC
TRBV6-2/TRBV6-3	few	TRBJ1-3	.	CASSYLSGNTIYF	TGTGCCAGCAGTTACTTGTCCGGAAACACCATATATTTT
TRBV18	.	TRBJ1-4	TRBD1	CASSPDRVNEKLFF	TGTGCCAGCTCTCCAGACAGGGTTAATGAAAAACTGTTTTTT
TRBV7-9	.	TRBJ1-1	.	CASSLEGGHPPTEAFF	TGTGCCAGCAGCTTAGAGGGGGGGCACCCTCCCACTGAAGCTTTCTTT
TRBV19	.	TRBJ1-6	TRBD1	CASSKRGQGSNSPLHF	TGTGCCAGTAGTAAAAGGGGACAGGGTAGTAATTCACCCCTCCACTTT
TRBV28	.	TRBJ1-2	.	CASSLMGSFATNYGYTF	TGTGCCAGCAGTTTAATGGGGTCCTTTGCGACTAACTATGGCTACACCTTC
TRBV5-6	once	TRBJ1-1	.	CASTLTGLNTEAFF	TGTGCCAGCACACTAACAGGGCTGAACACTGAAGCTTTCTTT
TRBV4-3	.	TRBJ1-1	TRBD1	CASSRDRANTEAFF	TGCGCCAGCAGCCGGGACAGAGCTAACACTGAAGCTTTCTTT
TRBV27	.	TRBJ2-3	TRBD1	CASSGTGDTDTQYF	TGTGCCAGCAGCGGGACAGGGGATACAGATACGCAGTATTTT
TRBV19	.	TRBJ1-5	TRBD1	CASRGDREGGGQPQHF	TGTGCCAGTAGGGGGGACAGGGAAGGAGGCGGTCAGCCCCAGCATTTT
TRBV10-2	.	TRBJ2-5	TRBD2	CASSWTSGQETQYF	TGCGCCAGCAGCTGGACTAGCGGTCAAGAGACCCAGTACTTC
TRBV6-5	.	TRBJ1-2	.	CASSTGYYGYTF	TGTGCCAGCAGCACAGGGTACTATGGCTACACCTTC
TRBV7-2	.	TRBJ2-1	TRBD2	CASSLISLAGGRNEQFF	TGTGCCAGCAGCCTTATCTCACTAGCGGGGGGCCGGAATGAGCAGTTCTTC
TRBV27	.	TRBJ2-1	TRBD2	CASSLAGSYNEQFF	TGTGCCAGCAGCTTAGCGGGCTCCTACAATGAGCAGTTCTTC
TRBV7-8	.	TRBJ1-3	TRBD1	CASSNLSRDRYRFGNTIYF	TGTGCCAGCAGCAACTTGTCCCGGGACAGGTACCGATTTGGAAACACCATATATTTT
TRBV4-1	.	TRBJ2-1	TRBD2	CASSQGGGAWYNEQFF	TGCGCCAGCAGCCAAGGCGGGGGGGCCTGGTACAATGAGCAGTTCTTC
TRBV4-3	.	TRBJ1-1	.	CASSQVAGNTEAFF	TGCGCCAGCAGCCAAGTCGCAGGGAACACTGAAGCTTTCTTT
TRBV30	.	TRBJ1-5	.	CAWGTGGHQPQHF	TGTGCCTGGGGAACAGGTGGTCATCAGCCCCAGCATTTT
TRBV4-3	.	TRBJ2-3	TRBD2	CASSQGLAVADTQYF	TGCGCCAGCAGCCAGGGACTAGCGGTGGCAGATACGCAGTATTTT
TRBV7-2	.	TRBJ1-3	.	CASSLELQVKSSGNTIYF	TGTGCCAGCAGCTTAGAGCTACAGGTCAAAAGCTCTGGAAACACCATATATTTT
TRBV7-9	.	TRBJ2-2	.	CASSLDFGANTGELFF	TGTGCCAGCAGCCTGGATTTTGGGGCGAACACCGGGGAGCTGTTTTTT
TRBV5-6	.	TRBJ2-6	.	CATTQGTGANVLTF	TGTGCCACCACCCAGGGGACTGGGGCCAACGTCCTGACTTTC
TRBV28	.	TRBJ2-5	.	CASSLAGAQETQYF	TGTGCCAGCAGTTTAGCGGGGGCCCAAGAGACCCAGTACTTC
TRBV6-5	.	TRBJ1-1	TRBD1	CASSYWGTGVTEAFF	TGTGCCAGCAGTTACTGGGGGACAGGGGTCACTGAAGCTTTCTTT
TRBV7-9	.	TRBJ2-7	TRBD1	CASSSSFRDRDSEQYF	TGTGCCAGCAGCTCTAGTTTCCGGGACAGGGATTCCGAGCAGTACTTC
TRBV12-3/TRBV12-4	few	TRBJ1-3	.	CASSPGSRATIYF	TGTGCCAGCAGCCCTGGATCAAGGGCCACCATATATTTT
TRBV19	.	TRBJ1-6	.	CASSRGNSPLHF	TGTGCCAGTAGTAGGGGGAATTCACCCCTCCACTTT